One and the same sample provided the 31 T cell receptor beta chains below, sequenced in a study of CD8 T cells in Susac syndrome. Reverse transcription of about 0.45 to 1 ug RNA used random hexamers. In TCRdb, the immunoSEQ multiplex PCR reads were re-called with MiXCR into one record per CDR3 protein. The sample has some 150,000 distinct CDR3 sequences; roughly 94% are singletons. The sample taken for sequencing was CD4+ T cells from PBMCs. The receptors stem from a human donor in good health.

The chain links TRBV28 to TRBJ2-2; D gene unclear. Germline loops: CDR1 MDHEN, CDR2 SYDVKM. The CDR3 length is 15 residues. Trimming cost V 4 bases and J 0 bases, with 9 bases left between them. The CDR3 DNA is TGTGCCAGCAGTTCAGTGGGAACGAACACCGGGGAGCTGTTTTTT. As protein: CASSSVGTNTGELFF.

The V and J genes are TRBV15 and TRBJ2-7; 7 bases agree with TRBD1. Germline-derived CDR1 and CDR2 are LNHNV and YYDKDF (reference sequence). The CDR3 totals 12 residues. V was pared by 9 bases and J by 1 base, with 3 bases of the junction left unmatched. The CDR3 sequence is CATRQGSYEQYF. The CDR3 DNA is TGTGCCACTAGACAGGGTTCCTACGAGCAGTACTTC.

This clonotype was seen a single time. The chain couples TRBV24-1 to TRBJ2-1; D is uncertain. Germline V gene lookup returns CDR1 KGHDR and CDR2 SFDVKD. The CDR3 is made up of 12 amino acids. The V and J ends lost 6 bases and 4 bases respectively, with 6 bases between them. CDR3 sequence (DNA): TGTGCCACCAGTATAGGATACAATGAGCAGTTCTTC. Translated, it gives CATSIGYNEQFF.

J is TRBJ1-2 and V is TRBV12-3 or TRBV12-4, with 9 bases aligning to TRBD1. The CDR3 contains 14 residues. After removal of 6 bases from V and 8 bases from J, the junction contained 10 bases not matched to a gene. The CDR3 nucleotides are TGTGCCAGCAGGAGGACAGGGGTGGAGGTGGGCTACACCTTC. Translated, it gives CASRRTGVEVGYTF.

This sequence joins TRBV30 and TRBJ1-3, with D unclear. The V gene lost 7 bases and the J gene lost 2 bases, with 18 bases spanning the gap. Germline-derived CDR1 and CDR2 are GTSNPN and SVGIG (reference sequence). CDR3 length: 15 residues. DNA of the CDR3: TGTGCCTCGACACCTCGGGGTAACACTGGAAACACCATATATTTT. Its translation: CASTPRGNTGNTIYF.

The rearrangement links TRBV20-1 to TRBJ2-1; 9 bases map to TRBD1. Germline CDR1 DFQATT, CDR2 SNEGSKA (reference sequence). The trim removed 5 bases at V and 8 bases at J, leaving 10 bases unmatched. The CDR3 covers 14 residues. The CDR3 is CSAGGDRARDEQFF. The CDR3 bases are TGCAGTGCTGGAGGGGACAGGGCTAGGGATGAGCAGTTCTTC.

The V gene is TRBV3-1, the J gene TRBJ1-4; TRBD1 is a possible D gene (6 bases). CDR1 and CDR2 (germline): LGHDT, YNNKEL (reference sequence). Trimming cost V 2 bases and J 7 bases, with 8 bases left between them. This CDR3 spans 13 amino acids. This CDR3 reads CASSQTRGEKLFF. CDR3 bases: TGTGCCAGCAGCCAAACCAGGGGTGAAAAACTGTTTTTT.

This chain uses TRBV7-2 with TRBJ2-3, with D uncertain. Trimming stripped 4 bases from V and 2 bases from J, with 10 bases between. CDR1 is SGHTA and CDR2 is FQGNSA in the germline V gene. This CDR3 is 14 amino acids long. The CDR3 protein is CASSSMQTTDTQYF. The DNA for the CDR3 is TGTGCCAGCAGCTCGATGCAGACCACAGATACGCAGTATTTT.

V usage is TRBV27 and J usage is TRBJ1-2, with 7 bases identical to TRBD1. CDR3 length: 17 amino acids. Trimming cost V 4 bases and J 1 base; bases outside gene matches: 12. Per germline, CDR1 MNHEY and CDR2 SMNVEV (reference sequence). The CDR3 here is CASSYSIRDRLNYGYTF. The CDR3 bases are TGTGCCAGCAGTTATAGCATCCGGGACAGACTTAACTATGGCTACACCTTC.

This clonotype came up once. V gene TRBV29-1 combines with J gene TRBJ1-2; D remains ambiguous. Germline V lookup: CDR1 SQVTM, CDR2 ANQGSEA. Trimming left V 5 bases short and J 4 bases short, with 8 bases between. This CDR3 contains 11 residues. The CDR3 sequence: CSVLAAYGYTF. The CDR3 DNA follows: TGCAGCGTTCTGGCAGCCTATGGCTACACCTTC.

The V call is TRBV29-1, the J call TRBJ2-3; TRBD2 might be the D (5 bases). Trimming pared 7 bases from V and 0 bases from J, leaving 17 bases between. This CDR3 spans 15 amino acids. CDR1 is SQVTM, CDR2 ANQGSEA, per germline. In DNA, the CDR3 is TGCAGCGCCGAGGGTAAGGGAGCAAGCACAGATACGCAGTATTTT. This sequence encodes CSAEGKGASTDTQYF.

The V gene is TRBV20-1, the J gene TRBJ2-7, with D unclear. Looked up from germline, CDR1 is DFQATT and CDR2 is SNEGSKA (reference sequence). This CDR3 comprises 14 residues. V gave up 6 bases and J gave up 0 bases, with 15 bases separating them. CDR3 bases: TGCAGTGCCCCGTCTGCAGAAAGCTCCTACGAGCAGTACTTC. Translation gives CSAPSAESSYEQYF.

The V call is TRBV29-1, the J call TRBJ1-1, with a possible D match to TRBD1 (5 bases). The CDR3 sequence is 14 residues long. Looked up from germline, CDR1 is SQVTM and CDR2 is ANQGSEA. The V end lost 7 bases, the J end lost 0 bases, and 15 bases lay between the germline ends. This CDR3 reads CSATPGGMNTEAFF. CDR3 DNA sequence: TGCAGCGCCACCCCTGGGGGAATGAACACTGAAGCTTTCTTT.

The chain uses TRBV20-1 and TRBJ2-3, with D possibly TRBD2 on 6 matching bases. This CDR3 spans 15 amino acids. Germline V gives CDR1 DFQATT, CDR2 SNEGSKA (reference sequence). V lost 5 bases to trimming and J lost 2 bases, with 17 bases between them. The CDR3 here is CSALAAEGITDTQYF. Written as DNA, the CDR3 is TGCAGTGCTTTGGCGGCGGAGGGAATCACAGATACGCAGTATTTT.

For the CDR3, the DNA is TGTGCCAGCAGCCCCCGACAGGGAAATTCACCCCTCCACTTT. Protein: CASSPRQGNSPLHF. The V and J genes are TRBV7-9 and TRBJ1-6, with 7 bases lining up with TRBD1. The ends lost 5 bases at V and 7 bases at J; junction bases unmatched: 5. Germline V gene data show CDR1 as SEHNR and CDR2 as FQNEAQ (reference sequence). The CDR3 covers 14 residues. Full variable domain (missing parts from reference TRBV7-9 and TRBJ1-6): DTGVSQNPRHKITKRGQNVTFRCDPISEHNRLYWYRQTLGQGPEFLTYFQNEAQLEKSRLLSDRFSAERPKGSFSTLEIQRTEQGDSAMYLCASSPRQGNSPLHFGNGTRLTVT.

This clonotype was counted a single time. This chain connects TRBV30 to TRBJ2-3; 8 bases line up with TRBD1. In germline, CDR1 is GTSNPN, CDR2 SVGIG (reference sequence). Unmatched junction bases numbered 11, after V lost 1 base and J lost 14 bases. This CDR3 has 13 amino acids. This chain's CDR3 is CAWSAPGTGAWYF. In DNA form, the CDR3 reads TGTGCCTGGAGTGCCCCGGGGACAGGCGCCTGGTATTTT.

The V gene is TRBV27, the J gene TRBJ2-2; D is perhaps TRBD1 (5 bases). The CDR3 loop spans 16 amino acids. With 1 base removed from V and 2 bases from J, the gap between germline ends came to 11 bases. Looked up from germline, CDR1 is MNHEY and CDR2 is SMNVEV (reference sequence). DNA for the CDR3: TGTGCCAGCAGTTTATTGGCAGGGATTAACACCGGGGAGCTGTTTTTT. Translation: CASSLLAGINTGELFF.

V gene TRBV4-2 combines with J gene TRBJ2-3, with D possibly being TRBD2 (6 bases). CDR1 LGHNA and CDR2 YNFKEQ come from the germline V gene. This CDR3 has 14 amino acids. V was pared by 1 base and J by 4 bases, with 9 bases between. The chain's CDR3 is CASSQGRAPDTQYF. CDR3 coding DNA: TGTGCCAGCAGCCAAGGGAGGGCCCCAGATACGCAGTATTTT.

The V call is TRBV30, the J call TRBJ1-4; unclear D gene. Germline V CDR1 and CDR2: GTSNPN, SVGIG (reference sequence). The V end lost 2 bases, the J end lost 7 bases, and 14 bases lay between the germline ends. This CDR3 contains 14 residues. CDR3 protein: CAWSPGPRGEKLFF. For the CDR3, the DNA is TGTGCCTGGAGTCCCGGGCCGCGTGGTGAAAAACTGTTTTTT.

The rearrangement joins TRBV6-1 to TRBJ2-1; D possibly corresponds to TRBD2 (5 bases). The CDR3 totals 16 residues. V gave up 6 bases and J gave up 7 bases, with 22 bases separating them. The V gene's germline CDR1 is MNHNS and CDR2 SASEGT. DNA of the CDR3: TGTGCCAGCAGCTCTCCCGGGATCCATGGAGGAAATGAGCAGTTCTTC. Amino acids: CASSSPGIHGGNEQFF.

This sequence joins TRBV29-1 and TRBJ1-1; 7 nucleotides match TRBD1. Germline V gene sequence: CDR1 SQVTM, CDR2 ANQGSEA. This CDR3 spans 13 amino acids. Trimming at V came to 6 bases and at J to 0 bases, leaving 4 bases not matched to a gene. The CDR3 sequence: CSVSGTVNTEAFF. The CDR3 nucleotides are TGCAGCGTGTCCGGGACAGTGAACACTGAAGCTTTCTTT. The full variable domain, rest sourced from reference TRBV29-1 and TRBJ1-1, is SAVISQKPSRDICQRGTSLTIQCQVDSQVTMMFWYRQQPGQSLTLIATANQGSEATYESGFVIDKFPISRPNLTFSTLTVSNMSPEDSSIYLCSVSGTVNTEAFFGQGTRLTVV.

J is TRBJ1-5 and V is TRBV3-1; 10 bases are shared with TRBD1. The V gene's germline CDR1 is LGHDT and CDR2 YNNKEL (reference sequence). Trimming at V came to 8 bases and at J to 5 bases, leaving 6 bases not matched to a gene. This CDR3 is 14 amino acids long. In DNA, the CDR3 is TGTGCCAGCTCTGGGACAGGGGCTTATCAGCCCCAGCATTTT. Translation gives CASSGTGAYQPQHF.

V usage is TRBV5-4 and J usage is TRBJ2-6; D uncertain. The CDR3 length is 15 residues. The germline V and J ends were trimmed by 7 bases and 0 bases, with 11 bases remaining between them. Germline assignment: CDR1 SGHNT and CDR2 YYREEE (reference sequence). CDR3 protein: CASRPPGSGANVLTF. In nucleotides, the CDR3 is TGTGCCAGCCGCCCGCCGGGCTCTGGGGCCAACGTCCTGACTTTC. The variable domain in full, completed from reference TRBV5-4 and TRBJ2-6, reads ETGVTQSPTHLIKTRGQQVTLRCSSQSGHNTVSWYQQALGQGPQFIFQYYREEENGRGNFPPRFSGLQFPNYSSELNVNALELDDSALYLCASRPPGSGANVLTFGAGSRLTVL.

The rearrangement joins TRBV27 to TRBJ1-5; no clear D gene. Per the germline V gene, CDR1 is MNHEY and CDR2 is SMNVEV (reference sequence). This CDR3 has 15 amino acids. The V and J ends lost 1 base and 3 bases respectively, with 10 bases between them. CDR3 sequence reads: CASSLLWGDNQPQHF. In DNA, the CDR3 is TGTGCCAGCAGTTTATTATGGGGAGACAATCAGCCCCAGCATTTT.

The chain is built from TRBV12-3 or TRBV12-4 and TRBJ1-1, with D maybe TRBD1 (5 bases). The CDR3 contains 14 residues. The V end lost 1 base, the J end lost 13 bases, and 19 bases lay between the germline ends. CDR3: CASSLGPQGPTGFF. The CDR3 nucleotides read TGTGCCAGCAGTTTAGGGCCCCAGGGCCCGACGGGTTTCTTT.

The chain recombines TRBV4-1 with TRBJ1-4, with a tentative D call TRBD1 (6 bases). Germline CDR1 MGHRA, CDR2 YSYEKL. V lost 0 bases, J lost 8 bases, and 16 bases lay in between. The CDR3 spans 16 residues. The CDR3 spells CASSQDIGGGREKLFF. CDR3 DNA sequence: TGCGCCAGCAGCCAAGATATTGGGGGGGGCCGGGAAAAACTGTTTTTT.

This rearrangement joins TRBV29-1 to TRBJ2-1, with a possible D match to TRBD2 (6 bases). The CDR3 covers 10 residues. Germline-derived CDR1 and CDR2 are SQVTM and ANQGSEA. V lost 7 bases, J lost 15 bases, and 16 bases lay in between. CDR3 DNA: TGCAGCGCACTCGGAGGGATGACGTTCTTC. Residues: CSALGGMTFF.

This chain joins TRBV4-1 and TRBJ2-3; D perhaps matches TRBD2 (7 bases). Germline V CDR1 and CDR2: MGHRA, YSYEKL. The CDR3 runs to 16 residues. With 0 bases removed from V and 0 bases from J, the gap between germline ends came to 10 bases. The CDR3 DNA is TGCGCCAGCAGCCAAGAGGGAGGGGGAAGCACAGATACGCAGTATTTT. Amino acids: CASSQEGGGSTDTQYF.

The chain couples TRBV30 to TRBJ1-1, with D perhaps matching TRBD1 (5 bases). Per the germline V gene, CDR1 is GTSNPN and CDR2 is SVGIG (reference sequence). V shed 2 bases and J shed 5 bases, with 15 bases lying between them. The CDR3 loop spans 14 amino acids. The CDR3 loop reads CAWSQDLGGTEAFF. The CDR3 DNA sequence: TGTGCCTGGAGTCAGGACTTGGGGGGTACTGAAGCTTTCTTT.

The chain employs TRBV13 and TRBJ2-7, with 10 positions matching TRBD1. The trim removed 5 bases at V and 7 bases at J, leaving 26 bases unmatched. Germline V gene sequence: CDR1 PRHDT, CDR2 FYEKMQ (reference sequence). The CDR3 extends over 20 amino acids. DNA of the CDR3: TGTGCCAGCAGCAGTGCCCTCAGGGCGGGACAGGGGCGTTTTAGCCGGGAGCAGTACTTC. Its translation: CASSSALRAGQGRFSREQYF.

The rearrangement joins TRBV7-2 to TRBJ1-2; no firm D call. CDR3 length equals 15 residues. Trimming removed 4 bases at V and 0 bases at J, with 12 bases between. Germline V lookup: CDR1 SGHTA, CDR2 FQGNSA. In nucleotides, the CDR3 is TGTGCCAGCAGCTCGCCCGCTTGGGCTAACTATGGCTACACCTTC. It specifies CASSSPAWANYGYTF.